The sequence of this T cell receptor (beta chain) was determined in a study of cytomegalovirus exposure and HLA in healthy donors. Whole-study results and caveats: Some TCR beta chains (roughly 150 of them) were listed as cytomegalovirus-associated. TRBV6-2, TRBV6-3 and some other V segments were unresolvable in 87-base-pair reads. Reports credit the classifier with highly specific, highly sensitive diagnosis of cytomegalovirus status. Later analysis found that TCR beta chains associated with HLA were more clonally expanded than other, equally common chains.

The CDR3 spans 14 residues. CDR1 SGHNT and CDR2 YYREEE come from the germline V gene (reference sequence). Unmatched junction bases numbered 4, after V lost 3 bases and J lost 2 bases. Primers for the PCR totalled 60 Vbeta and 13 Jbeta. The table came from immunoSEQ multiplex PCR; TCRdb's copy has only in-frame clones and leaves some out. The table lists roughly 99,000 clones, about four fifths of them singletons, with approximately 3.3% in the top ten. Notes on this clone: Its specificity is unknown.

The chain recombines TRBV5-4 with TRBJ2-5, with TRBD1 matching 7 bases. The sequenced sample consisted of PBMCs. The receptor's source is a male donor in good health and CMV-seropositive. The CDR3 bases are TGTGCCAGCAGCTCCGGGACAGCACAAGAGACCCAGTACTTC. Protein product: CASSSGTAQETQYF.